A selection of T cell receptor beta chains follows, all from one sample in a study of CD8+ T cells in alopecia areata. Profiled with immunoSEQ multiplex PCR; TCRdb holds only in-frame clones, not every one. The sample has 160,000 or so clones, 55% to 75% seen once. Here the sequenced sample was CD4+ T cells sorted from blood, taken at week 4, from a patient treated with tofacitinib. These receptors all stem from a human donor with alopecia areata. CDR3s include the opening cysteine and the closing phenylalanine or tryptophan. Fields, in order: D gene, J gene, V gene, clone size, CDR3 DNA, CDR3 protein. D genes are given only for firm matches. Expanded clones are given a class, and other clones once, few, many or no size at all.

>.|TRBJ2-7|TRBV2|.
TGTGCCAGCAGCGGTGGGGGGTACGAGCAGTACTTC
CASSGGGYEQYF
>.|TRBJ1-6|TRBV13|.
TGTGCCAGCAGCTCCACTAAGGATTCACCCCTCCACTTT
CASSSTKDSPLHF
>.|TRBJ1-5|TRBV4-2|.
TGTGCCAGCAGCCAAGAGAGTTTTGATCAGCCCCAGCATTTT
CASSQESFDQPQHF
>.|TRBJ1-2|TRBV25-1|few
TGTGCCAGCAGTGCTCGGACGGTAAACTATGGCTACACCTTC
CASSARTVNYGYTF
>.|TRBJ2-5|TRBV14|.
TGTGCCAGCAGCCAAGGAGGAATCTCAGTCCAGTACTTC
CASSQGGISVQYF
>.|TRBJ1-1|TRBV6-6|few
TGTGCCAGCAATCGGGGCAACACTGAAGCTTTCTTT
CASNRGNTEAFF
>.|TRBJ1-1|TRBV30|.
TGTGCCTGGAGAGCAGGTAGCACTGAAGCTTTCTTT
CAWRAGSTEAFF
>.|TRBJ1-4|TRBV29-1|.
TGCAGCGTTGGTGCGCGTCAGGGGGAAAAACTGTTTTTT
CSVGARQGEKLFF
>.|TRBJ2-7|TRBV5-1|.
TGCGCCAGCAGCACGACTACTCAAATTGCTCCAACCTACGAGCAGTACTTC
CASSTTTQIAPTYEQYF
>TRBD1|TRBJ2-7|TRBV30|.
TGTGCCTGGAGGGCTCCGGGACAGAGCTCCTACGAGCAGTACTTC
CAWRAPGQSSYEQYF